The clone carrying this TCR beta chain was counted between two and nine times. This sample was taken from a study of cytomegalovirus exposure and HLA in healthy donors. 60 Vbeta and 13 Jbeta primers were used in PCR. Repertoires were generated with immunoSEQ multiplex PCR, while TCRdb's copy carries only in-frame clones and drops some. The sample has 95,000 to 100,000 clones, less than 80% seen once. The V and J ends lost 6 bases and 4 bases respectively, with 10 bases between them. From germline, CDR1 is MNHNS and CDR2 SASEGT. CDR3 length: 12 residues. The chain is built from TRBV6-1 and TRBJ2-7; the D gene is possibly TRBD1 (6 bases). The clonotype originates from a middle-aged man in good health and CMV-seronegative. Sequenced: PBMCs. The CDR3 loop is CASSLRGYEQYF. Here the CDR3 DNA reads TGTGCCAGCAGCCTAAGGGGGTACGAGCAGTACTTC.